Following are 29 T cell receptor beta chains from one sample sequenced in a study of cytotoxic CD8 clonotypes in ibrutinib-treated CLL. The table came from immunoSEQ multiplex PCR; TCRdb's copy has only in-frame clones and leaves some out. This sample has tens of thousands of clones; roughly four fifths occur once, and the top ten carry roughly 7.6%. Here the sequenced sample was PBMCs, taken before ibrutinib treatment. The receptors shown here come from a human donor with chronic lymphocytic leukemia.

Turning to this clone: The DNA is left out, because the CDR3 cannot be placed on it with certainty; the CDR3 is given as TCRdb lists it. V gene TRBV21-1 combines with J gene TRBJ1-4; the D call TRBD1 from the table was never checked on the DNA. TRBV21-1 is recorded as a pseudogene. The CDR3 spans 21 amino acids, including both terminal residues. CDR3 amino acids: CASSKAVGQGAALDTNEKLFF.

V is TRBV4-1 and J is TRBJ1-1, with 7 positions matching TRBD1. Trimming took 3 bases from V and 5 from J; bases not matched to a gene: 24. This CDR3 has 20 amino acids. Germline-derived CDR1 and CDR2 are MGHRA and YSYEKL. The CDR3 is CASSHPRGITGVRVGTEAFF. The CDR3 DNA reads TGCGCCAGCAGCCACCCTCGGGGAATAACAGGGGTCCGGGTAGGGACTGAAGCTTTCTTT.

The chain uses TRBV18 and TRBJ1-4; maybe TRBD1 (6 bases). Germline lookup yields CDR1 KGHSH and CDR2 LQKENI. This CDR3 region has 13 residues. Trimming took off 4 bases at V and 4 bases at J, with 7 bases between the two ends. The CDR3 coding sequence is TGTGCCAGCTCACAGGGGGTTAATGAAAAACTGTTTTTT. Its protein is CASSQGVNEKLFF.

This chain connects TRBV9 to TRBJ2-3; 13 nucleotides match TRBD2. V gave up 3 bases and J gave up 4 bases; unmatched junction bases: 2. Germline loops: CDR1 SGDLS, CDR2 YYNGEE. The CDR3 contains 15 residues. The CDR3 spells CASSAGTSGADTQYF. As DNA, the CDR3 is TGTGCCAGCAGCGCCGGGACTAGCGGGGCAGATACGCAGTATTTT.

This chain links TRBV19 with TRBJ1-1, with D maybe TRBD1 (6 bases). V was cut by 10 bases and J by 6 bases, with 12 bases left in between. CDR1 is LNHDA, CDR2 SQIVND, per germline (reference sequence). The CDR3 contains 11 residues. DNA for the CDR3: TGTGCCACACAAAGGGGGTCTGAAGCTTTCTTT. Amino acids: CATQRGSEAFF.

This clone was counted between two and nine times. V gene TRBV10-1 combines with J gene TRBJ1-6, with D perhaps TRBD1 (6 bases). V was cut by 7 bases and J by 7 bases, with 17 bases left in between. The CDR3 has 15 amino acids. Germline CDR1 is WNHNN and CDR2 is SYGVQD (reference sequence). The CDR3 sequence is CASKGTRGGNSPLHF. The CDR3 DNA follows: TGCGCCAGCAAAGGAACCAGGGGTGGCAATTCACCCCTCCACTTT.

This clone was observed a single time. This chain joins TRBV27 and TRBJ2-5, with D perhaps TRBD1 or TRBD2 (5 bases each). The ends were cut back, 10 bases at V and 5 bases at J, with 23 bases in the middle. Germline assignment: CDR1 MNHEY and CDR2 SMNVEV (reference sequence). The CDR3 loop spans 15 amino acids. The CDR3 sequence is CATQGTPGRRETQYF. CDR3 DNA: TGTGCCACCCAAGGGACCCCTGGGCGGCGGGAGACCCAGTACTTC.

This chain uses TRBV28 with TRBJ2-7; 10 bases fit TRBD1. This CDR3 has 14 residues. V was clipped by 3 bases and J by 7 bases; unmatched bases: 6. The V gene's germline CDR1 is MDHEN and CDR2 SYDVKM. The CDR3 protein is CASSFGTGAREQYF. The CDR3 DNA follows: TGTGCCAGCAGTTTTGGGACAGGGGCTAGGGAGCAGTACTTC.

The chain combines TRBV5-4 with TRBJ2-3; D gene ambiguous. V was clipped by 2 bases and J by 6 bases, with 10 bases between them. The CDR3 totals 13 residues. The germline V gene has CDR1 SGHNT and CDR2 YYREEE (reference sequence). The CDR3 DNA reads TGTGCCAGCAGCTTCGGCCGCCCGGATACGCAGTATTTT. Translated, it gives CASSFGRPDTQYF.

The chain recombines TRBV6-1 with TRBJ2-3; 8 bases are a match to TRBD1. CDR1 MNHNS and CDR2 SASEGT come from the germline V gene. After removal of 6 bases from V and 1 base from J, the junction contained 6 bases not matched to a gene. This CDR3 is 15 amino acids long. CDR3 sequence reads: CASRMTGDGTDTQYF. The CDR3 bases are TGTGCCAGCAGGATGACAGGGGATGGCACAGATACGCAGTATTTT.

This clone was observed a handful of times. The CDR3 reads CASSPGGNQPQHF. CDR3 DNA: TGTGCCAGCAGCCCGGGGGGCAATCAGCCCCAGCATTTT. The V and J genes are TRBV4-2 and TRBJ1-5, with a weak D call TRBD1 (5 bases). This CDR3 comprises 13 residues. V was trimmed by 4 bases and J by 2 bases, leaving 6 bases between them. Germline-derived CDR1 and CDR2 are LGHNA and YNFKEQ.

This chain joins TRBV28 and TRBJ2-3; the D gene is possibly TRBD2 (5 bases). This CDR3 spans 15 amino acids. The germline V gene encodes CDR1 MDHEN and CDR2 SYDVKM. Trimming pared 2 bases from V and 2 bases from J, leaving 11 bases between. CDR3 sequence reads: CASSLNALATDTQYF. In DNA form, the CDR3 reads TGTGCCAGCAGTTTAAACGCCCTAGCCACAGATACGCAGTATTTT. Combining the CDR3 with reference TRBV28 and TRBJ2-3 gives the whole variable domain DVKVTQSSRYLVKRTGEKVFLECVQDMDHENMFWYRQDPGLGLRLIYFSYDVKMKEKGDIPEGYSVSREKKERFSLILESASTNQTSMYLCASSLNALATDTQYFGPGTRLTVL.

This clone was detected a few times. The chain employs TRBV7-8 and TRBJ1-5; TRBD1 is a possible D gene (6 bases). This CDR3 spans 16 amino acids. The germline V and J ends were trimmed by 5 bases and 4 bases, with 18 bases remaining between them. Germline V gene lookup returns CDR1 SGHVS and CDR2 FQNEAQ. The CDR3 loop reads CASSPWGGAENQPQHF. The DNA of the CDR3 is TGTGCCAGCAGCCCATGGGGGGGGGCAGAAAATCAGCCCCAGCATTTT. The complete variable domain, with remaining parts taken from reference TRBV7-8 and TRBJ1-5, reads GAGVSQSPRYKVAKRGQDVALRCDPISGHVSLFWYQQALGQGPEFLTYFQNEAQLDKSGLPSDRFFAERPEGSVSTLKIQRTQQEDSAVYLCASSPWGGAENQPQHFGDGTRLSIL.

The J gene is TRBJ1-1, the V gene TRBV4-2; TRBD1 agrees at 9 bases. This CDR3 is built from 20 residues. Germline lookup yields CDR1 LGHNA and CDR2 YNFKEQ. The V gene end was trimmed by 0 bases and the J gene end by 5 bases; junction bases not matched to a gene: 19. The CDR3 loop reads CASSQEILPRGGQGGTEAFF. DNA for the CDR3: TGTGCCAGCAGCCAAGAAATCCTTCCCAGGGGGGGACAGGGTGGGACTGAAGCTTTCTTT.

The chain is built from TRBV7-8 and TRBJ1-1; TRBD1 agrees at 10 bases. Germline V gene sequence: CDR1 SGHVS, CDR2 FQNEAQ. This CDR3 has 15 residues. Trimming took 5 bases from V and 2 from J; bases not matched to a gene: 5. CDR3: CASSPPTGGNTEAFF. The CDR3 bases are TGTGCCAGCAGCCCCCCGACAGGGGGCAACACTGAAGCTTTCTTT.

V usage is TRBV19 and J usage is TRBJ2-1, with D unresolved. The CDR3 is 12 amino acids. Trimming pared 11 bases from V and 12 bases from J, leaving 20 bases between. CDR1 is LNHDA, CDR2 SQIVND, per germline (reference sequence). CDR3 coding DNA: TGTGCCTTCATTCGGGTTAATCCGAGGCAGTTCTTC. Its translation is CAFIRVNPRQFF. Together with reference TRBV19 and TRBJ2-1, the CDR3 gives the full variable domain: DGGITQSPKYLFRKEGQNVTLSCEQNLNHDAMYWYRQDPGQGLRLIYYSQIVNDFQKGDIAEGYSVSREKKESFPLTVTSAQKNPTAFYLCAFIRVNPRQFFGPGTRLTVL.

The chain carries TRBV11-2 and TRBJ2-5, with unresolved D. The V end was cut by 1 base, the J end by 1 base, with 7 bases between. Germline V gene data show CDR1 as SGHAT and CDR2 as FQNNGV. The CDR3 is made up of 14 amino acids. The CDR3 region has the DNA TGTGCCAGCAGCTTAGGACACATCCAAGAGACCCAGTACTTC. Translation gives CASSLGHIQETQYF.

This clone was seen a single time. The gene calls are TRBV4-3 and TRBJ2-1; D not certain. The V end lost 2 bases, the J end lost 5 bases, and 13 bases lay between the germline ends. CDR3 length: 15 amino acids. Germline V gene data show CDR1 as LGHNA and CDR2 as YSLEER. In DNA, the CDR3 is TGCGCCAGCAGCCAATTTGAGGTCTGGGACAATGAGCAGTTCTTC. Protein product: CASSQFEVWDNEQFF.

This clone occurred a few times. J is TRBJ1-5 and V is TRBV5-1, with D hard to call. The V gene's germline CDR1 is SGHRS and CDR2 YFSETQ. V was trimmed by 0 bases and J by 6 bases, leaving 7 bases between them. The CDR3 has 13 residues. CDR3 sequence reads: CASSLAVGQPQHF. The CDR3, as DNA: TGCGCCAGCAGCTTGGCGGTAGGTCAGCCCCAGCATTTT.

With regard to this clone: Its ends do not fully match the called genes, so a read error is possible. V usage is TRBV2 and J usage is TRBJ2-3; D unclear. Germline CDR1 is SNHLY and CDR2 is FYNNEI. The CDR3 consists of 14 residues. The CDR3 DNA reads TGTGCCAGCAGGGAAGACGTCCACACAGATACGCAGTATTTT. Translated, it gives CASREDVHTDTQYF. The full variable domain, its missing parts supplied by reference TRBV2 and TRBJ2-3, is EPEVTQTPSHQVTQMGQEVILRCVPISNHLYFYWYRQILGQKVEFLVSFYNNEISEKSEIFDDQFSVERPDGSNFTLKIRSTKLEDSAMYFCASREDVHTDTQYFGPGTRLTVL.

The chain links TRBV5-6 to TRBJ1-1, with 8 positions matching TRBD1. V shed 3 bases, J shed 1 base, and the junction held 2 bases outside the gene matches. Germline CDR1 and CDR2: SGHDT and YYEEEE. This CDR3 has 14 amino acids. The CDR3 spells CASSWGTGNTEAFF. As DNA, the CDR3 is TGTGCCAGCAGCTGGGGGACAGGGAACACTGAAGCTTTCTTT.

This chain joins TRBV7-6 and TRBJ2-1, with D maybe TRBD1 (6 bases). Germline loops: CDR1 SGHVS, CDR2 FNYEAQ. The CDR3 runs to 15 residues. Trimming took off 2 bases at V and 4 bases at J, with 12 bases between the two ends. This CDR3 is CASSLTLDRYNEQFF. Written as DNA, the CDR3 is TGTGCCAGCAGCTTAACTTTGGACAGATACAATGAGCAGTTCTTC.

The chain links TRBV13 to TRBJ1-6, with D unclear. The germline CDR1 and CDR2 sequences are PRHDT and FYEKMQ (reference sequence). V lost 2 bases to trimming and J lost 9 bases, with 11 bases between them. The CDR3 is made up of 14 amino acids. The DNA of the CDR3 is TGTGCCAGCAGCTTACCCACCAAAGCTTCACCCCTCCACTTT. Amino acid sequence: CASSLPTKASPLHF.

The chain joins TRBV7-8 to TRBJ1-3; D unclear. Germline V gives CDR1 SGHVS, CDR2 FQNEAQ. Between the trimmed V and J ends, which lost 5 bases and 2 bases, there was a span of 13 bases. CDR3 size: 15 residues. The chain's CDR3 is CASSQWTVAGNTIYF. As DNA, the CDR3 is TGTGCCAGCAGCCAGTGGACTGTGGCTGGAAACACCATATATTTT.

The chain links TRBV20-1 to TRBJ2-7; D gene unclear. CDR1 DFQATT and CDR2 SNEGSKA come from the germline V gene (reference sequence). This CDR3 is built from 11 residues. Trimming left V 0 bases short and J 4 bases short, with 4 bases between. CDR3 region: CSARDSYEQYF. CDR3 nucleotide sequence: TGCAGTGCTAGAGATTCGTACGAGCAGTACTTC.

CDR3 loop: CARSIGLDLPYEQYF. The CDR3 DNA is TGTGCCAGAAGTATAGGACTAGACCTGCCTTACGAGCAGTACTTC. The rearrangement links TRBV5-3 to TRBJ2-7, with 7 bases identical to TRBD2. TRBV5-3 is annotated as an ORF whose role is uncertain. There are 15 residues in the CDR3. V trimming: 5 bases; J trimming: 4 bases; junction bases outside the gene matches: 12.

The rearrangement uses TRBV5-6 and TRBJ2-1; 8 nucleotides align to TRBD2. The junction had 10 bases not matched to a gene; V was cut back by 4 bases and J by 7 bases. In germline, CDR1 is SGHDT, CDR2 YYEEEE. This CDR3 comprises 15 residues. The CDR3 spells CASSLPRGGRNEQFF. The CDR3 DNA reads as TGTGCCAGCAGCCTCCCCCGGGGGGGGCGAAATGAGCAGTTCTTC.

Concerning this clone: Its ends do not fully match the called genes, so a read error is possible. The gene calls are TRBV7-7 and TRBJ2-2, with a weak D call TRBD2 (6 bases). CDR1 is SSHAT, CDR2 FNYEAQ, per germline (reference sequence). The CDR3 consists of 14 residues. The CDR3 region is CASSGQVNTGELFF. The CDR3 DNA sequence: TGTGCTAGCAGCGGGCAGGTCAACACCGGGGAGCTGTTTTTT.

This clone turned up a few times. Written as DNA, the CDR3 is TGTGCCAGAAAGGGACTTACGAATGAGCAGTTCTTC. As protein: CARKGLTNEQFF. The chain joins TRBV6-5 to TRBJ2-1; D perhaps matches TRBD2 (6 bases). The CDR3 runs 12 residues. Trimming left V 9 bases short and J 7 bases short, with 13 bases between. Germline CDR1 is MNHEY and CDR2 is SVGAGI.